The 26 T cell receptor beta chains below come from one sample, sequenced in a study of human T cells and chemical hapten exposure. TCRdb itself ran the RACE reads through MiXCR, one entry per CDR3 protein. The sample has approximately 160,000 distinct CDR3 sequences; around a quarter are singletons. Time point denoted: patch test 3, about 24 weeks after DPC sensitization. Treatment in this sample: therapeutic diphenylcyclopropenone sensitization with weekly scalp DPC. The material was whole blood, obtained in connection with sensitization to the hapten diphenylcyclopropenone (DPC). These TCRs come from a woman between 18 and 30 years old with alopecia areata. Some clones in this sample may be carry-over from other donors' samples.

J is TRBJ2-2 and V is TRBV12-3 or TRBV12-4, with 14 bases fitting TRBD2. CDR3 length: 17 residues. With V trimmed by 4 bases and J by 5 bases, 6 bases remained unmatched. CDR3 protein: CASSSGTSGSGTGELFF. In DNA form, the CDR3 reads TGTGCCAGCAGTTCAGGGACTAGCGGGAGCGGAACCGGGGAGCTGTTTTTT.

V usage is TRBV4-3 and J usage is TRBJ1-1; D perhaps matches TRBD1 (5 bases). The germline gives CDR1 LGHNA, CDR2 YSLEER. This CDR3 has 14 residues. V was cut by 2 bases and J by 11 bases, with 18 bases left in between. CDR3 residues: CASSQLGRTGEAFF. CDR3 DNA: TGCGCCAGCAGCCAACTAGGGCGTACGGGGGAGGCTTTCTTT.

In this sample, this clonotype turned up many times. The chain links TRBV7-8 to TRBJ2-3; D is perhaps TRBD2 (6 bases). With 1 base removed from V and 1 base from J, the gap between germline ends came to 6 bases. The CDR3 has 14 residues. The V gene's germline CDR1 is SGHVS and CDR2 FQNEAQ. CDR3 nucleotide sequence: TGTGCCAGCAGCTTAGTAGCGGGCACAGATACGCAGTATTTT. As protein: CASSLVAGTDTQYF.

The chain carries TRBV12-3 or TRBV12-4 and TRBJ2-7; D is undetermined. The V and J ends lost 5 bases and 7 bases respectively, with 15 bases between them. This CDR3 contains 13 residues. This CDR3 is CASSPEDLGEQYF. The CDR3 nucleotides are TGTGCCAGCAGTCCTGAAGACCTCGGGGAGCAGTACTTC.

This clonotype was detected only a few times. This chain connects TRBV4-1 to TRBJ2-7, with D possibly being TRBD1 or TRBD2 (6 bases each). V shed 0 bases and J shed 7 bases, with 16 bases lying between them. This CDR3 comprises 15 residues. From germline, CDR1 is MGHRA and CDR2 YSYEKL. The CDR3 bases are TGCGCCAGCAGCCAAGAGGGGACTGGCCAGGGGGAGCAGTACTTC. Protein sequence: CASSQEGTGQGEQYF.

This clonotype was counted at least ten times. The chain couples TRBV4-1 to TRBJ1-1; D gene ambiguous. The length of the CDR3 is 15 residues. The V gene lost 0 bases and the J gene lost 4 bases, with 12 bases spanning the gap. Per the germline V gene, CDR1 is MGHRA and CDR2 is YSYEKL. The CDR3 region is CASSQDSGVGTEAFF. The CDR3 nucleotides read TGCGCCAGCAGCCAAGATTCCGGGGTGGGCACTGAAGCTTTCTTT.

Only a few counts were recorded for this clonotype. This chain joins TRBV4-1 and TRBJ1-3; 8 bases align to TRBD1. The germline CDR1 and CDR2 sequences are MGHRA and YSYEKL. Trimming removed 1 base from V and 0 bases from J; junction bases left unmatched: 8. The CDR3 consists of 18 residues. The CDR3: CASSQGRTGILSGNTIYF. CDR3 bases: TGCGCCAGCAGCCAAGGAAGGACAGGGATACTCTCTGGAAACACCATATATTTT.

This clonotype was detected only a few times. The rearrangement joins TRBV29-1 to TRBJ1-2, with 7 bases fitting TRBD1. The CDR3 spans 12 residues. V lost 3 bases, J lost 5 bases, and 3 bases stayed unmatched. Germline V CDR1 and CDR2: SQVTM, ANQGSEA. Here the CDR3 reads CSVEEGAYGYTF. The CDR3 nucleotides are TGCAGCGTTGAGGAGGGGGCGTATGGCTACACCTTC.

This chain uses TRBV5-6 with TRBJ2-3; TRBD2 matches 10 bases. The germline gives CDR1 SGHDT, CDR2 YYEEEE. V shed 7 bases, J shed 6 bases, and the junction held 2 bases outside the gene matches. The CDR3 is 12 amino acids. The CDR3 spells CASQAGGDTQYF. In nucleotides, the CDR3 is TGTGCCAGCCAAGCGGGGGGGGATACGCAGTATTTT.

The rearrangement uses TRBV7-8 and TRBJ2-7; D perhaps matches TRBD2 (6 bases). Germline CDR1 and CDR2: SGHVS and FQNEAQ. Trimming removed 4 bases at V and 6 bases at J, with 19 bases between. This CDR3 is built from 15 residues. CDR3 coding DNA: TGTGCCAGCAGCTCCCAGGCCACGGAGGGTAGCGAGCAGTACTTC. It translates to CASSSQATEGSEQYF.

This chain links TRBV13 with TRBJ2-3, with 11 bases identical to TRBD1. The CDR3 runs to 17 residues. With V trimmed by 5 bases and J by 5 bases, 12 bases remained unmatched. The germline V gene encodes CDR1 PRHDT and CDR2 FYEKMQ (reference sequence). CDR3 protein: CASSLRTGGAGRDTQYF. The CDR3 coding sequence is TGTGCCAGCAGCCTACGGACAGGGGGCGCCGGCAGAGATACGCAGTATTTT.

In this sample, this clonotype turned up many times. The J gene is TRBJ2-1, the V gene TRBV4-1; D is uncertain. Germline-derived CDR1 and CDR2 are MGHRA and YSYEKL. The ends were cut back, 1 base at V and 6 bases at J, with 13 bases in the middle. The CDR3 sequence is 15 residues long. In nucleotides, the CDR3 is TGCGCCAGCAGCCAAGCACGGGCGCGTGCCAATGAGCAGTTCTTC. Translation gives CASSQARARANEQFF.

CDR3 sequence reads: CASSLLGFNGEQFF. In DNA form, the CDR3 reads TGCGCCAGCAGCTTGTTAGGGTTTAACGGTGAGCAGTTCTTC. V gene TRBV5-1 combines with J gene TRBJ2-1; D is ambiguous. V lost 1 base, J lost 9 bases, and 14 bases lay in between. The CDR3 has 14 residues. The V gene's germline CDR1 is SGHRS and CDR2 YFSETQ.

V gene TRBV10-3 combines with J gene TRBJ2-7, with D perhaps TRBD1 (6 bases). V shed 10 bases and J shed 0 bases, with 16 bases lying between them. Germline V gene sequence: CDR1 ENHRY, CDR2 SYGVKD. The CDR3 is made up of 14 amino acids. CDR3 coding DNA: TGTGCCACAAGACCGGGACAAAACTCCTACGAGCAGTACTTC. Translated, it gives CATRPGQNSYEQYF.

This clonotype was counted ten times or more. This rearrangement joins TRBV5-1 to TRBJ1-1; D possibly corresponds to TRBD1 (5 bases). This CDR3 comprises 13 residues. The V end was cut by 4 bases, the J end by 3 bases, with 10 bases between. In germline, CDR1 is SGHRS, CDR2 YFSETQ. CDR3 bases: TGCGCCAGCAGCCCAACAGGATACACTGAAGCTTTCTTT. Its translation is CASSPTGYTEAFF. Based on the CDR3 plus reference TRBV5-1 and TRBJ1-1, the full variable domain is KAGVTQTPRYLIKTRGQQVTLSCSPISGHRSVSWYQQTPGQGLQFLFEYFSETQRNKGNFPGRFSGRQFSNSRSEMNVSTLELGDSALYLCASSPTGYTEAFFGQGTRLTVV.

The chain joins TRBV27 to TRBJ1-1; 7 bases match TRBD1. The CDR3 has 16 residues. V shed 0 bases and J 0 bases; nucleotides not matched to a gene: 4. CDR1 and CDR2 from the germline V gene are MNHEY and SMNVEV (reference sequence). The CDR3 bases are TGTGCCAGCAGTTTATCGAGGACAGGTATGAACACTGAAGCTTTCTTT. Amino acids: CASSLSRTGMNTEAFF.

The chain uses TRBV14 and TRBJ1-1; 8 nucleotides match TRBD1. CDR1 SGHDN and CDR2 FVKESK come from the germline V gene. Trimming cost V 4 bases and J 13 bases; bases outside gene matches: 14. The CDR3 runs to 14 residues. DNA of the CDR3: TGTGCCAGCAGCCGTGCACAGGGGGGCTCAATTGGTTTCTTT. As protein: CASSRAQGGSIGFF. Based on the CDR3 plus reference TRBV14 and TRBJ1-1, the full variable domain is EAGVTQFPSHSVIEKGQTVTLRCDPISGHDNLYWYRRVMGKEIKFLLHFVKESKQDESGMPNNRFLAERTGGTYSTLKVQPAELEDSGVYFCASSRAQGGSIGFFGQGTRLTVV.

This rearrangement joins TRBV29-1 to TRBJ1-1; 8 bases line up with TRBD1. Germline CDR1 is SQVTM and CDR2 is ANQGSEA. The CDR3 length is 12 residues. The V and J ends lost 7 bases and 3 bases, in that order; junction bases with no gene match: 4. In DNA, the CDR3 is TGCAGCGCTCAGGGGGCGGACACTGAAGCTTTCTTT. Protein sequence: CSAQGADTEAFF. The full variable domain, rest sourced from reference TRBV29-1 and TRBJ1-1, is SAVISQKPSRDICQRGTSLTIQCQVDSQVTMMFWYRQQPGQSLTLIATANQGSEATYESGFVIDKFPISRPNLTFSTLTVSNMSPEDSSIYLCSAQGADTEAFFGQGTRLTVV.

As concerns this clonotype: Likely a read error: the CDR3 ends without its conserved phenylalanine or tryptophan. The chain joins TRBV25-1 to TRBJ2-7, with 7 bases lining up with TRBD1. Trimming cost V 5 bases and J 3 bases; bases outside gene matches: 1. CDR1 is MGHDK and CDR2 is SYGVNS in the germline V gene. This CDR3 has 12 amino acids. The DNA for the CDR3 is TGTGCCAGCAGTCGGGACAGCTACGAGCAGTACCTC. It encodes CASSRDSYEQYL.

The V and J genes are TRBV2 and TRBJ2-7; perhaps TRBD1 as D (5 bases). From germline, CDR1 is SNHLY and CDR2 FYNNEI. This CDR3 contains 11 residues. V lost 3 bases to trimming and J lost 9 bases, with 9 bases between them. CDR3 sequence: CASSDQGGQYF. The DNA of the CDR3 is TGTGCCAGCAGTGATCAGGGCGGGCAGTACTTC.

In this sample, this clonotype turned up many times. The CDR3 sequence is CATSDMNRQGDNQPQHF. CDR3 in DNA: TGTGCCACCAGTGATATGAATCGACAGGGAGACAATCAGCCCCAGCATTTT. The J gene is TRBJ1-5, the V gene TRBV24-1; the match to TRBD1 covers 7 bases. Per germline, CDR1 KGHDR and CDR2 SFDVKD. Trimming took 3 bases from V and 3 from J; bases not matched to a gene: 10. The CDR3 runs 17 residues.

This clonotype was picked up a small number of times. V is TRBV20-1 and J is TRBJ2-1, with D tentatively TRBD2 (6 bases). Germline V CDR1 and CDR2: DFQATT, SNEGSKA (reference sequence). The CDR3 consists of 13 residues. The germline V and J ends were trimmed by 5 bases and 9 bases, with 17 bases remaining between them. The CDR3 here is CSAVTRGNGEQFF. The CDR3 DNA reads TGCAGTGCTGTGACTAGAGGGAACGGTGAGCAGTTCTTC.

The V gene is TRBV27, the J gene TRBJ1-1, with 8 bases identical to TRBD1. J was trimmed by 5 bases and V by 2 bases; bases with no gene match: 4. The CDR3 is 14 amino acids. The germline V gene encodes CDR1 MNHEY and CDR2 SMNVEV (reference sequence). CDR3 sequence reads: CASSLTQGATEAFF. The DNA for the CDR3 is TGTGCCAGCAGTTTAACCCAGGGGGCGACTGAAGCTTTCTTT.

This chain links TRBV7-8 with TRBJ2-1; 11 bases fit TRBD2. CDR1 is SGHVS, CDR2 FQNEAQ, per germline. The trim removed 5 bases at V and 6 bases at J, leaving 9 bases unmatched. CDR3 length equals 16 residues. CDR3 sequence (DNA): TGTGCCAGCAGCCCACTTAGACTAGCGGGATTCAATGAGCAGTTCTTC. As protein: CASSPLRLAGFNEQFF.

The rearrangement links TRBV20-1 to TRBJ2-2; 10 bases are a match to TRBD2. Looked up from germline, CDR1 is DFQATT and CDR2 is SNEGSKA (reference sequence). This CDR3 comprises 14 residues. V lost 3 bases to trimming and J lost 8 bases; unmatched junction nucleotides: 6. CDR3 DNA sequence: TGCAGTGCTAGGAAAACTAGCGGGACAGGGGAGCTGTTTTTT. Translation gives CSARKTSGTGELFF.

J is TRBJ2-7 and V is TRBV4-1; 8 bases map to TRBD2. The CDR3 is 15 amino acids. Germline-derived CDR1 and CDR2 are MGHRA and YSYEKL. J was trimmed by 7 bases and V by 4 bases; bases with no gene match: 12. This CDR3 is CASSLGGGSMEEQYF. The CDR3 coding sequence is TGCGCCAGCAGCCTCGGGGGGGGGTCCATGGAGGAGCAGTACTTC.